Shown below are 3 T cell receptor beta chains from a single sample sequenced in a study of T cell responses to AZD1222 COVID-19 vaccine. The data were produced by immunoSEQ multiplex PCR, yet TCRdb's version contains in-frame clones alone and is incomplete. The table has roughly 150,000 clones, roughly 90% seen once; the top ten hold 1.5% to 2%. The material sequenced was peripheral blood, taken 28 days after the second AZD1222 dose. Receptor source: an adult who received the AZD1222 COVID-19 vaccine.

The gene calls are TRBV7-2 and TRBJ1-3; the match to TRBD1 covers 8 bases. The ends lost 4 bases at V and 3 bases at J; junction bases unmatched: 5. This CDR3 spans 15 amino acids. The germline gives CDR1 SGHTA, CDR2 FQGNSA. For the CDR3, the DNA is TGTGCCAGCAGCTGGACAGGGTACGGTGGAAACACCATATATTTT. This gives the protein CASSWTGYGGNTIYF.

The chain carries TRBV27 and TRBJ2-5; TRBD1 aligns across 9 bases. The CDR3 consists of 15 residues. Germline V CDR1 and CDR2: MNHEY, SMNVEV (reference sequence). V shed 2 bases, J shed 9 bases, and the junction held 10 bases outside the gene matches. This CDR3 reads CASSLQQGAVGSQYF. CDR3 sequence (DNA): TGTGCCAGCAGTTTACAACAGGGGGCAGTTGGGTCCCAGTACTTC.

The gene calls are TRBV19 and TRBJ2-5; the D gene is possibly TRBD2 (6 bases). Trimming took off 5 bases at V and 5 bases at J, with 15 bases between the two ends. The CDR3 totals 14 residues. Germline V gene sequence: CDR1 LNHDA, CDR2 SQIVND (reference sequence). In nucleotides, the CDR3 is TGTGCCAGTAGTTATGGTGGGACTGGGGAGACCCAGTACTTC. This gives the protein CASSYGGTGETQYF. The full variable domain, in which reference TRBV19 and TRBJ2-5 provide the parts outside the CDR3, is DGGITQSPKYLFRKEGQNVTLSCEQNLNHDAMYWYRQDPGQGLRLIYYSQIVNDFQKGDIAEGYSVSREKKESFPLTVTSAQKNPTAFYLCASSYGGTGETQYFGPGTRLLVL.